This T cell receptor (beta chain) was identified during a study of T-cell memory formation after mild COVID-19. A single record per CDR3 protein comes from TCRdb applying MiXCR to the 5' RACE reads. The table records 280,000 or so distinct CDR3 sequences, roughly 8% of them present only once. From germline, CDR1 is SGHDT and CDR2 YYEEEE. This CDR3 is built from 15 residues. V was clipped by 1 base and J by 7 bases; unmatched bases: 7. This clonotype was found many times. Sequenced sample: PBMCs or a T cell subset sorted from them (not recorded which). This chain joins TRBV5-6 and TRBJ2-1; TRBD2 agrees at 8 bases. The clonotype comes from a man between 18 and 29 years old who had mild COVID-19 (a few samples of this study predate the infection). Cell type and time point are not known. The CDR3 loop is CASSLSPGGHNEQFF. Written as DNA, the CDR3 is TGTGCCAGCAGCTTGTCCCCGGGGGGGCATAATGAGCAGTTCTTC.